These 25 T cell receptor beta chains came from one sample sequenced in a study of T-cell reconstitution after alpha-beta-depleted transplantation in children. Preparation of the TCRbeta library used unique molecular identifiers. In TCRdb, the PCR reads were re-called with MiXCR into one record per CDR3 protein. The sample includes around 300,000 distinct CDR3 sequences, roughly 21% of them seen just once. The sample consisted of PBMCs, mostly from graft donor cells, taken 180 days after TCRalphabeta/CD19-depleted stem cell transplant. Source of these receptors: a male patient aged 10-17 years who had a stem cell transplant for acute lymphoblastic leukemia, so the T cells may come from the graft donor.

J is TRBJ2-7 and V is TRBV6-5; maybe TRBD2 (5 bases). The V end lost 0 bases, the J end lost 6 bases, and 15 bases lay between the germline ends. The germline gives CDR1 MNHEY, CDR2 SVGAGI. The CDR3 consists of 15 residues. CDR3 region: CASSYSSAGSVEQYF. Written as DNA, the CDR3 is TGTGCCAGCAGTTACTCGAGCGCGGGTTCCGTCGAGCAGTACTTC.

The gene calls are TRBV11-2 and TRBJ2-2, with D uncertain. Trimming shortened V by 8 bases and J by 0 bases, and 10 bases separated the two germline ends. The CDR3 covers 14 residues. Germline CDR1 and CDR2: SGHAT and FQNNGV. CDR3 DNA: TGTGCCAGCTTCGGCAGCACGAACACCGGGGAGCTGTTTTTT. Its translation is CASFGSTNTGELFF.

This clonotype has just one count. V gene TRBV18 combines with J gene TRBJ1-1, with D possibly TRBD1 on 5 matching bases. This CDR3 spans 15 amino acids. V gave up 3 bases and J gave up 5 bases, with 16 bases separating them. Germline CDR1 is KGHSH and CDR2 is LQKENI. In nucleotides, the CDR3 is TGTGCCAGCTCACCCCTTTCTAAGGGACTGACTGAAGCTTTCTTT. As protein: CASSPLSKGLTEAFF.

The rearrangement joins TRBV7-3 to TRBJ1-1; D ambiguous. CDR3 size: 14 residues. V was clipped by 3 bases and J by 4 bases, with 12 bases between them. Germline V gene data show CDR1 as SGHTA and CDR2 as FQGTGA. The CDR3 is CASSFSPRSTEAFF. Written as DNA, the CDR3 is TGTGCCAGCAGCTTTTCGCCAAGGAGCACTGAAGCTTTCTTT.

There are many counts of this clonotype. V and J are TRBV10-3 and TRBJ2-7, with D perhaps TRBD1 or TRBD2 (6 bases each). Trimming cost V 0 bases and J 7 bases, with 10 bases left between them. CDR1 ENHRY and CDR2 SYGVKD come from the germline V gene. This CDR3 spans 13 amino acids. CDR3 sequence: CAISESRGREQYF. The CDR3 DNA follows: TGTGCCATCAGTGAGTCGAGGGGGAGGGAGCAGTACTTC.

V usage is TRBV6-2 or TRBV6-3 and J usage is TRBJ2-7; D call uncertain. Germline V gene data show CDR1 as MNHEY and CDR2 as SVGEGT. With 5 bases removed from V and 4 bases from J, the gap between germline ends came to 6 bases. This CDR3 is 11 amino acids long. CDR3: CASSDWYEQYF. The CDR3 DNA reads TGTGCCAGCAGTGACTGGTACGAGCAGTACTTC.

The chain joins TRBV5-1 to TRBJ2-7; the D gene is possibly TRBD2 (6 bases). Per the germline V gene, CDR1 is SGHRS and CDR2 is YFSETQ. V was trimmed by 0 bases and J by 0 bases, leaving 13 bases between them. The CDR3 totals 16 residues. The CDR3 DNA is TGCGCCAGCAGCTTGGTCTCGGGACTTAGCTCCTACGAGCAGTACTTC. Its translation is CASSLVSGLSSYEQYF. Variable domain in full (rest from reference TRBV5-1 and TRBJ2-7): KAGVTQTPRYLIKTRGQQVTLSCSPISGHRSVSWYQQTPGQGLQFLFEYFSETQRNKGNFPGRFSGRQFSNSRSEMNVSTLELGDSALYLCASSLVSGLSSYEQYFGPGTRLTVT.

The J gene is TRBJ1-2, the V gene TRBV5-1; D unresolved. V shed 5 bases and J shed 5 bases, with 10 bases lying between them. Germline loops: CDR1 SGHRS, CDR2 YFSETQ. This CDR3 spans 12 amino acids. The CDR3 DNA is TGCGCCAGCAGTTCTGGACGGTATGGCTACACCTTC. As protein: CASSSGRYGYTF.

This chain joins TRBV5-1 and TRBJ2-2; the match to TRBD1 covers 7 bases. The length of the CDR3 is 15 residues. The trim removed 2 bases at V and 0 bases at J, leaving 1 base unmatched. Germline CDR1 SGHRS, CDR2 YFSETQ. The CDR3, as DNA: TGCGCCAGCAGCTTTACAGGGGCGAACACCGGGGAGCTGTTTTTT. Residues: CASSFTGANTGELFF.

This chain uses TRBV20-1 with TRBJ2-1, with D perhaps TRBD2 (6 bases). Trimming cost V 3 bases and J 0 bases, with 12 bases left between them. The CDR3 is 15 residues long. The germline V gene encodes CDR1 DFQATT and CDR2 SNEGSKA (reference sequence). The chain's CDR3 is CSARGLQSSYNEQFF. The CDR3 region has the DNA TGCAGTGCTAGGGGACTTCAAAGCTCCTACAATGAGCAGTTCTTC.

The sample holds a few counts of this clonotype. V and J are TRBV5-1 and TRBJ2-4; TRBD2 might be the D (6 bases). The CDR3 runs 16 residues. The V gene's germline CDR1 is SGHRS and CDR2 YFSETQ. V was clipped by 2 bases and J by 0 bases, with 12 bases between them. The CDR3 region is CASSFSSVLAKNIQYF. Here the CDR3 DNA reads TGCGCCAGCAGCTTTTCTAGCGTCCTAGCCAAAAACATTCAGTACTTC.

The V call is TRBV10-3, the J call TRBJ2-3, with D possibly being TRBD2 (6 bases). With 7 bases removed from V and 2 bases from J, the gap between germline ends came to 10 bases. The CDR3 consists of 13 residues. Per the germline V gene, CDR1 is ENHRY and CDR2 is SYGVKD. CDR3 DNA: TGTGCCATCATGGGGGGAGACACAGATACGCAGTATTTT. Translating it yields CAIMGGDTDTQYF.

V and J are TRBV10-2 and TRBJ2-7; 12 nucleotides align to TRBD2. V gave up 10 bases and J gave up 3 bases; unmatched junction bases: 19. CDR1 is WSHSY, CDR2 SAAADI, per germline. This CDR3 region has 18 residues. The CDR3: CATWALAGGPTRYYEQYF. CDR3 bases: TGCGCCACCTGGGCTCTAGCGGGAGGGCCTACCCGTTACTACGAGCAGTACTTC.

The CDR3 nucleotides read TGTGCCAGCAGTTACGGCCAGTCCAGGGGATGGACTGAAGCTTTCTTT. It yields the protein CASSYGQSRGWTEAFF. The chain uses TRBV6-5 and TRBJ1-1; perhaps TRBD1 as D (6 bases). V lost 2 bases and J lost 5, with 18 bases in between. Germline CDR1 reads MNHEY; CDR2 reads SVGAGI. The CDR3 contains 16 residues.

This clonotype has a handful of counts. The CDR3 protein is CASSLVGPGGFEQFF. CDR3 in DNA: TGTGCCAGCAGCTTGGTCGGGCCGGGGGGTTTTGAGCAGTTCTTC. The rearrangement uses TRBV5-5 and TRBJ2-1, with 7 nucleotides matching TRBD2. CDR3 size: 15 residues. CDR1 and CDR2 (germline): SGHKS, YYEKEE (reference sequence). The J segment lost 9 bases and the V segment lost 0 bases, leaving 9 bases of the junction unmatched.

J is TRBJ2-7 and V is TRBV25-1; 9 nucleotides line up with TRBD1. The CDR3 is 15 amino acids. V was pared by 5 bases and J by 3 bases, with 8 bases of the junction left unmatched. Germline V gene data show CDR1 as MGHDK and CDR2 as SYGVNS. The chain's CDR3 is CASSSKRDRVYEQYF. The CDR3 region has the DNA TGTGCCAGCAGTTCAAAGCGGGACAGGGTCTACGAGCAGTACTTC.

The V gene is TRBV20-1, the J gene TRBJ1-1, with 7 bases matching TRBD1. V trimming: 5 bases; J trimming: 5 bases; junction bases outside the gene matches: 5. The CDR3 consists of 12 residues. Per the germline V gene, CDR1 is DFQATT and CDR2 is SNEGSKA (reference sequence). The CDR3 protein is CSAQGGRTEAFF. The DNA for the CDR3 is TGCAGTGCTCAGGGGGGGAGGACTGAAGCTTTCTTT.

In this sample, this clonotype turned up a few times. The chain combines TRBV3-1 with TRBJ2-3; 12 positions match TRBD2. V dropped 2 bases and J dropped 6; count of bases not matched to a gene: 6. This CDR3 has 16 residues. From germline, CDR1 is LGHDT and CDR2 YNNKEL (reference sequence). CDR3 nucleotide sequence: TGTGCCAGCAGCCAACTAGCGGGAGGGCCAGGCGATACGCAGTATTTT. It is translated as CASSQLAGGPGDTQYF.

This clonotype was seen a handful of times. The J gene is TRBJ1-4, the V gene TRBV15, with 7 bases fitting TRBD1. CDR1 is LNHNV and CDR2 is YYDKDF in the germline V gene (reference sequence). V was pared by 5 bases and J by 0 bases, with 12 bases of the junction left unmatched. The CDR3 sequence is 18 residues long. DNA for the CDR3: TGTGCCACCAGCCCGAGGGACAGAATAGCCGCAACTAATGAAAAACTGTTTTTT. Translating it yields CATSPRDRIAATNEKLFF.

This clonotype was seen a few times. The chain has TRBV12-3 or TRBV12-4 and TRBJ2-1; 10 bases fit TRBD2. J was trimmed by 2 bases and V by 6 bases; bases with no gene match: 4. This CDR3 region has 15 residues. The CDR3 region has the DNA TGTGCCAGCAGACCCAGCGGGAGGGCCTACAATGAGCAGTTCTTC. It codes for CASRPSGRAYNEQFF.

The chain recombines TRBV29-1 with TRBJ2-2, with 10 bases matching TRBD1. The V gene end was trimmed by 7 bases and the J gene end by 5 bases; junction bases not matched to a gene: 10. CDR3 length: 15 residues. The germline V gene encodes CDR1 SQVTM and CDR2 ANQGSEA. CDR3 DNA: TGCAGCGCTCGACAGGGGGCGAGGAGGACCGGGGAGCTGTTTTTT. Protein sequence: CSARQGARRTGELFF.

This clonotype is a singleton in its sample. The chain links TRBV7-2 to TRBJ2-5, with 8 bases aligning to TRBD2. CDR3 length: 15 residues. The junction had 10 bases not matched to a gene; V was cut back by 5 bases and J by 5 bases. Germline CDR1 SGHTA, CDR2 FQGNSA. Here the CDR3 reads CASSDSGASGETQYF. The CDR3 nucleotides read TGTGCCAGCAGCGATAGCGGGGCTTCTGGCGAGACCCAGTACTTC.

The genes are TRBV11-3 and TRBJ2-2, with 11 bases fitting TRBD2. The J segment lost 0 bases and the V segment lost 4 bases, leaving 4 bases of the junction unmatched. The CDR3 totals 17 residues. From germline, CDR1 is SGHNT and CDR2 YENEEA. CDR3 coding DNA: TGTGCCAGCAGCTCTTGGGGACTAGCGGCGAACACCGGGGAGCTGTTTTTT. Protein sequence: CASSSWGLAANTGELFF.

This clonotype was recorded a few times. V is TRBV7-3 and J is TRBJ2-7, with D possibly matching TRBD1 (6 bases). Trimming removed 3 bases from V and 2 bases from J, with 11 bases in between. Germline CDR1 reads SGHTA; CDR2 reads FQGTGA. CDR3 length: 14 residues. This CDR3 is CASSFSGVPYEQYF. Written as DNA, the CDR3 is TGTGCCAGCAGCTTTTCAGGGGTTCCCTACGAGCAGTACTTC. Supplemented by reference TRBV7-3 and TRBJ2-7, the full variable domain reads GAGVSQTPSNKVTEKGKYVELRCDPISGHTALYWYRQSLGQGPEFLIYFQGTGAADDSGLPNDRFFAVRPEGSVSTLKIQRTERGDSAVYLCASSFSGVPYEQYFGPGTRLTVT.

With regard to this clonotype: This is likely a read error, given that the CDR3 carries no conserved phenylalanine or tryptophan at its end. V gene TRBV12-3 or TRBV12-4 combines with J gene TRBJ2-1; 11 positions agree with TRBD2. With 5 bases clipped from V and 6 bases from J, the junction kept 6 bases outside the gene matches. This CDR3 has 15 amino acids. The CDR3 sequence is CASSVLAGVINEQFL. In DNA form, the CDR3 reads TGTGCCAGCAGTGTACTAGCGGGAGTCATCAATGAGCAGTTCTTA.